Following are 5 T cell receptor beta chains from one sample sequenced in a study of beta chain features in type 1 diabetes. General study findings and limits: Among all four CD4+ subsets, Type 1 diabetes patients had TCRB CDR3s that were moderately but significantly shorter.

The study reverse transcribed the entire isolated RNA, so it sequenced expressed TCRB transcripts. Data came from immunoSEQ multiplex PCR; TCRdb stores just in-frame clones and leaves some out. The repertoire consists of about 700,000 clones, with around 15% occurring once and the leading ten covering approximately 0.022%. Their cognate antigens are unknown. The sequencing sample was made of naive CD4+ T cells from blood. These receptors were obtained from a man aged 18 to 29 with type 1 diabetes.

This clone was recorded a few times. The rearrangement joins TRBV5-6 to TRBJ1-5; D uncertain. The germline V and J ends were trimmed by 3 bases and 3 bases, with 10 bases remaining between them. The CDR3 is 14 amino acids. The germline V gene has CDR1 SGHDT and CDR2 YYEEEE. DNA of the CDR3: TGTGCCAGCAGCTCCAGAGGGTTCAATCAGCCCCAGCATTTT. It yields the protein CASSSRGFNQPQHF.

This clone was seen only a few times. The CDR3: CASRRQGASYNEQFF. For the CDR3, the DNA is TGCGCCAGCAGACGACAGGGGGCCTCCTACAATGAGCAGTTCTTC. This sequence joins TRBV23-1 and TRBJ2-1; the match to TRBD1 covers 10 bases. TRBV23-1 is designated an ORF whose function remains uncertain. Trimming cost V 6 bases and J 0 bases; bases outside gene matches: 2. This CDR3 is built from 15 residues.

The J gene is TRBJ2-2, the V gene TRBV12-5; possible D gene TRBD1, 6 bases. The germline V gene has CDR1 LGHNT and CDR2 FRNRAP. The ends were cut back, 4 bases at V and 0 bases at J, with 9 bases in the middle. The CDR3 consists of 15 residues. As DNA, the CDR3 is TGTGCTAGTGGTTGGGACACGGCGAACACCGGGGAGCTGTTTTTT. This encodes CASGWDTANTGELFF.

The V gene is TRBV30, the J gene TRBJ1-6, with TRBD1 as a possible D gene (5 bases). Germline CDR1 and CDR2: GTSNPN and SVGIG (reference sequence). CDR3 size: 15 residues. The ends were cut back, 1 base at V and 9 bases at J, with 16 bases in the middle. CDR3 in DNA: TGTGCCTGGAGTGGGGATGGAGGGACTCTTTCACCCCTCCACTTT. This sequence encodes CAWSGDGGTLSPLHF.

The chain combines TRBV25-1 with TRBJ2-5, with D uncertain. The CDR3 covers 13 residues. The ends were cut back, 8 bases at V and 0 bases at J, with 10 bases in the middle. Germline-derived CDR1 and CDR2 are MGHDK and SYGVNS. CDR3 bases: TGTGCCAGCCGCCAAGGGCACCAAGAGACCCAGTACTTC. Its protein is CASRQGHQETQYF.